The clone carrying this T cell receptor (beta chain) was recorded many times. Its specificity is unknown. As to time point: persistent/refractory GD, antithyroid drugs over 5 years with positive TRAb. Researchers made the TCR library from RNA that was extracted from PBMCs. Patients with Graves' disease were diagnosed by American Thyroid Association guidelines. V gave up 1 base and J gave up 5 bases, with 8 bases separating them. The CDR3 is made up of 13 amino acids. The germline gives CDR1 MDHEN, CDR2 SYDVKM. The record originates from a study of regulatory T cells in long-lasting Graves disease. Arm-PCR of CDR3 regions and iRepertoire HTBI primers were used to build TCR beta libraries. Each CDR3 protein is one row after TCRdb ran MiXCR on the multiplex PCR reads. The table has a few hundred thousand distinct CDR3 sequences, 20% to 25% seen once; the top ten hold around 30%. Findings of the study overall: Lower TCR diversity was seen in persistent Graves' patients than in newly diagnosed ones. Only a small sample size was used, which may have cut accuracy.

The rearrangement links TRBV28 to TRBJ1-1; D ambiguous. Source: peripheral blood mononuclear cells (PBMCs), taken when the disease was refractory, from a patient treated with antithyroid drugs. This clonotype was obtained from a woman in her 40s with Graves disease. CDR3 nucleotides: TGTGCCAGCAGTTTATTTGGTTTGACTGAAGCTTTCTTT. Its protein product is CASSLFGLTEAFF. The full variable domain, in which reference TRBV28 and TRBJ1-1 provide the parts outside the CDR3, is DVKVTQSSRYLVKRTGEKVFLECVQDMDHENMFWYRQDPGLGLRLIYFSYDVKMKEKGDIPEGYSVSREKKERFSLILESASTNQTSMYLCASSLFGLTEAFFGQGTRLTVV.